The TCR beta chain described here comes from a study of post-analysis software for immune sequencing data. Findings and caveats of the study: There were about 5 TRBV segments more frequent in patients than controls, and TRBV5-6, TRBV5-1 and TRBV20-1 were among them.

Included in the TCR beta cDNA libraries were unique molecular identifiers. TCRdb re-analysed the PCR reads in MiXCR, keeping a single row per CDR3 protein. The sample consists of hundreds of thousands of distinct CDR3 sequences, 25% to 30% of them appearing once. Between the trimmed V and J ends, which lost 5 bases and 0 bases, there was a span of 8 bases. The germline CDR1 and CDR2 sequences are SGHTA and FQGNSA. The CDR3 sequence is 15 residues long. This clonotype has just a few counts. Its specificity is not known. The V gene is TRBV7-2, the J gene TRBJ2-6; D not certain. The source is a girl between 5 and 17 years old with multiple sclerosis. The sample was blood. CDR3 DNA: TGTGCCAGCAGCCGAGCTAGCTCTGGGGCCAACGTCCTGACTTTC. It codes for CASSRASSGANVLTF.